This note documents a single T cell receptor beta chain sequence. This sample was taken from a study of PD-L1 blockade in urothelial cancer. Profiling relied on immunoSEQ multiplex PCR, and the TCRdb table lists in-frame clones only, not all of them. The sample comprises 70,000 to 100,000 clones, less than 90% of which are singletons, and approximately 2% rests with the top ten. Time point here: pretreatment peripheral blood. This CDR3 is 15 amino acids long. V trimming: 0 bases; J trimming: 6 bases; junction bases outside the gene matches: 6. The germline gives CDR1 SGHRS, CDR2 YFSETQ. The sequencing used PBMCs, collected around atezolizumab (anti-PD-L1) treatment. The rearrangement links TRBV5-1 to TRBJ2-1, with 7 bases fitting TRBD2. This receptor was identified in a man between 60 and 75 years old with urothelial cancer. In DNA form, the CDR3 reads TGCGCCAGCAGCTTGGGGAACGGGGGGAGCAATGAGCAGTTCTTC. It codes for CASSLGNGGSNEQFF.